The 22 T cell receptor beta chains below were found in one sample sequenced in a study of response to subunit inactivated influenza vaccine. TCRdb re-called the RT-PCR reads with MiXCR, one entry per CDR3 protein. The sample includes approximately 680,000 distinct CDR3 sequences, approximately 14% of them seen just once. The source material was PBMCs from blood, sampled less than 13 days after vaccination. The receptor source for this set is a man in his fifties who received an inactivated influenza vaccine.

The rearrangement links TRBV9 to TRBJ1-6; TRBD1 is a possible D gene (5 bases). The V end lost 0 bases, the J end lost 8 bases, and 9 bases lay between the germline ends. The CDR3 sequence is 14 residues long. Germline V gene sequence: CDR1 SGDLS, CDR2 YYNGEE. CDR3 sequence: CASSVGLGDSPLHF. The CDR3 coding sequence is TGTGCCAGCAGCGTAGGATTAGGGGATTCACCCCTCCACTTT.

At least ten counts were recorded for this clonotype. The V call is TRBV15, the J call TRBJ2-3; 7 bases match TRBD1. V lost 1 base to trimming and J lost 2 bases; unmatched junction nucleotides: 3. The length of the CDR3 is 15 residues. Looked up from germline, CDR1 is LNHNV and CDR2 is YYDKDF (reference sequence). CDR3 DNA: TGTGCCACCAGCAGAGGGGACAGAGACACAGATACGCAGTATTTT. Translated: CATSRGDRDTDTQYF.

The V gene is TRBV29-1, the J gene TRBJ1-3, with a possible D match to TRBD1 (5 bases). The germline gives CDR1 SQVTM, CDR2 ANQGSEA. V was cut by 4 bases and J by 0 bases, with 10 bases left in between. The CDR3 is 14 amino acids. CDR3 DNA: TGCAGCGTTGTGACAGTGAGCTCTGGAAACACCATATATTTT. Protein sequence: CSVVTVSSGNTIYF.

The table lists this clonotype with a few counts. The V and J genes are TRBV10-3 and TRBJ1-1, with TRBD1 matching over 8 bases. V dropped 4 bases and J dropped 2; count of bases not matched to a gene: 3. The CDR3 is made up of 14 amino acids. Germline V gene lookup returns CDR1 ENHRY and CDR2 SYGVKD. Written as DNA, the CDR3 is TGTGCCATCAGTGCAGCAGGGGGCAACACTGAAGCTTTCTTT. Its protein is CAISAAGGNTEAFF.

V gene TRBV2 combines with J gene TRBJ1-6; TRBD1 might be the D (6 bases). Germline V gene sequence: CDR1 SNHLY, CDR2 FYNNEI. The CDR3 runs to 14 residues. Trimming took off 5 bases at V and 5 bases at J, with 10 bases between the two ends. CDR3 amino acids: CASSSGHNNSPLHF. The CDR3, as DNA: TGTGCCAGCAGTTCGGGACACAATAATTCACCCCTCCACTTT.

CDR3 in amino acids: CSALNWFSNNEQFF. CDR3 in DNA: TGCAGTGCCCTTAATTGGTTTAGCAACAATGAGCAGTTCTTC. The V call is TRBV20-1, the J call TRBJ2-1, with D hard to call. The CDR3 covers 14 residues. Germline-derived CDR1 and CDR2 are DFQATT and SNEGSKA (reference sequence). The V end lost 6 bases, the J end lost 5 bases, and 17 bases lay between the germline ends.

The V call is TRBV11-2, the J call TRBJ2-7, with a possible D match to TRBD2 (5 bases). The germline gives CDR1 SGHAT, CDR2 FQNNGV. Trimming removed 6 bases at V and 4 bases at J, with 19 bases between. The CDR3 contains 15 residues. CDR3 nucleotide sequence: TGTGCCAGCAGTCAATCGGAGGTCGCCCCTTACGAGCAGTACTTC. It translates to CASSQSEVAPYEQYF. Variable domain in full (rest from reference TRBV11-2 and TRBJ2-7): EAGVAQSPRYKIIEKRQSVAFWCNPISGHATLYWYQQILGQGPKLLIQFQNNGVVDDSQLPKDRFSAERLKGVDSTLKIQPAKLEDSAVYLCASSQSEVAPYEQYFGPGTRLTVT.

This sequence joins TRBV15 and TRBJ2-3, with 7 nucleotides matching TRBD2. V was pared by 1 base and J by 0 bases, with 7 bases of the junction left unmatched. Germline values: CDR1 LNHNV, CDR2 YYDKDF (reference sequence). This CDR3 region has 17 residues. The CDR3 DNA sequence: TGTGCCACCAGCAGAGGGGTAGCGGGCTCTAGCACAGATACGCAGTATTTT. Translating gives CATSRGVAGSSTDTQYF.

The chain is built from TRBV7-3 and TRBJ2-1, with D hard to call. Looked up from germline, CDR1 is SGHTA and CDR2 is FQGTGA. This CDR3 has 16 amino acids. Trimming stripped 2 bases from V and 0 bases from J, with 11 bases between. CDR3 sequence reads: CASSLWSQSSYNEQFF. CDR3 in DNA: TGTGCCAGCAGCTTATGGAGTCAAAGCTCCTACAATGAGCAGTTCTTC.

This chain uses TRBV20-1 with TRBJ2-1; the match to TRBD2 covers 8 bases. This CDR3 has 15 residues. J was trimmed by 10 bases and V by 3 bases; bases with no gene match: 14. The germline CDR1 and CDR2 sequences are DFQATT and SNEGSKA (reference sequence). The CDR3 loop is CSASGGALLQWEQFF. The CDR3 DNA is TGCAGTGCTAGCGGGGGGGCCCTCCTACAATGGGAGCAGTTCTTC.

The rearrangement uses TRBV29-1 and TRBJ2-7, with 7 bases lining up with TRBD1. The CDR3 runs 12 residues. From germline, CDR1 is SQVTM and CDR2 ANQGSEA. The junction had 7 bases not matched to a gene; V was cut back by 6 bases and J by 5 bases. CDR3 region: CSVADRDHEQYF. DNA of the CDR3: TGCAGCGTAGCCGACAGGGACCACGAGCAGTACTTC.

This clonotype was seen many times. The V call is TRBV20-1, the J call TRBJ2-5; D gene uncertain. CDR1 and CDR2 (germline): DFQATT, SNEGSKA (reference sequence). This CDR3 is built from 15 residues. V was shortened by 2 bases and J by 4 bases, with 17 bases between the two germline ends. The CDR3 nucleotides read TGCAGTGCTAGATCTCGTCGCGGCGCCCCAGAGACCCAGTACTTC. This codes for CSARSRRGAPETQYF.

This clonotype was recorded at least ten times. The CDR3 DNA follows: TGCAGTGCTGACCGGGACTCACAAGAGACCCAGTACTTC. Its translation: CSADRDSQETQYF. The chain combines TRBV20-1 with TRBJ2-5, with TRBD2 as a possible D gene (6 bases). This CDR3 region has 13 residues. Germline assignment: CDR1 DFQATT and CDR2 SNEGSKA (reference sequence). The V gene lost 5 bases and the J gene lost 2 bases, with 12 bases spanning the gap.

This clonotype was seen a handful of times. V usage is TRBV20-1 and J usage is TRBJ2-2, with 11 bases lining up with TRBD1. The CDR3 is 15 residues long. Germline-derived CDR1 and CDR2 are DFQATT and SNEGSKA (reference sequence). With 0 bases clipped from V and 7 bases from J, the junction kept 4 bases outside the gene matches. The CDR3 region has the DNA TGCAGTGCTAGAGACGGGACAGGGGGTGTCGGGGAGCTGTTTTTT. Its translation: CSARDGTGGVGELFF.

This clonotype came up many times. V and J are TRBV5-6 and TRBJ2-6; 11 bases are shared with TRBD1. V trimming: 4 bases; J trimming: 3 bases; junction bases outside the gene matches: 9. The CDR3 is made up of 18 amino acids. Germline V gives CDR1 SGHDT, CDR2 YYEEEE. Written as DNA, the CDR3 is TGTGCCAGCAGCAGGGACAGGGGGTCGTTCTTTGGGGCCAACGTCCTGACTTTC. Translated, it gives CASSRDRGSFFGANVLTF. Looking up the rest from reference TRBV5-6 and TRBJ2-6 gives the full variable domain: DAGVTQSPTHLIKTRGQQVTLRCSPKSGHDTVSWYQQALGQGPQFIFQYYEEEERQRGNFPDRFSGHQFPNYSSELNVNALLLGDSALYLCASSRDRGSFFGANVLTFGAGSRLTVL.

This clonotype was seen more than once but under ten times. The rearrangement uses TRBV5-1 and TRBJ1-2, with D perhaps TRBD1 (5 bases). V lost 4 bases and J lost 8, with 12 bases in between. Germline CDR1 is SGHRS and CDR2 is YFSETQ. This CDR3 region has 12 residues. The CDR3 protein is CASSPTGEGYTF. The CDR3 region has the DNA TGCGCCAGCAGCCCGACGGGGGAAGGCTACACCTTC.

This clonotype was observed a handful of times. This chain links TRBV6-1 with TRBJ2-1, with 11 bases identical to TRBD2. The CDR3 has 15 amino acids. With V trimmed by 5 bases and J by 7 bases, 7 bases remained unmatched. Germline V gene data show CDR1 as MNHNS and CDR2 as SASEGT. In DNA, the CDR3 is TGTGCCAGCAGTCGTAGACTAGCGGGAATGAATGAGCAGTTCTTC. Residues: CASSRRLAGMNEQFF.

V is TRBV15 and J is TRBJ1-1; D remains unclear. Trimming cost V 0 bases and J 6 bases, with 5 bases left between them. The germline V gene encodes CDR1 LNHNV and CDR2 YYDKDF (reference sequence). This CDR3 comprises 12 residues. The chain's CDR3 is CATSRDSPEAFF. CDR3 in DNA: TGTGCCACCAGCAGAGATTCCCCTGAAGCTTTCTTT.

The V call is TRBV5-6, the J call TRBJ2-1, with D possibly TRBD2 on 5 matching bases. The CDR3 loop spans 14 amino acids. Per the germline V gene, CDR1 is SGHDT and CDR2 is YYEEEE. Trimming stripped 0 bases from V and 8 bases from J, with 12 bases between. DNA for the CDR3: TGTGCCAGCAGCTTGGAGGTGGGAGTGCATGAGCAGTTCTTC. Translated, it gives CASSLEVGVHEQFF.

J is TRBJ2-1 and V is TRBV10-1, with a tentative D call TRBD2 (5 bases). CDR3 length equals 14 residues. Germline CDR1 reads WNHNN; CDR2 reads SYGVQD (reference sequence). Trimming pared 4 bases from V and 8 bases from J, leaving 15 bases between. The CDR3 region is CASSGTYSWDEQFF. The CDR3 region has the DNA TGCGCCAGCAGTGGGACTTACTCCTGGGATGAGCAGTTCTTC.

The genes are TRBV7-2 and TRBJ2-5; 10 bases are shared with TRBD2. The germline V gene encodes CDR1 SGHTA and CDR2 FQGNSA. The trim removed 5 bases at V and 5 bases at J, leaving 8 bases unmatched. The CDR3 totals 15 residues. The CDR3 nucleotides read TGTGCCAGCAGCCGAGCGGGGGGGCCTCTCGAGACCCAGTACTTC. This translates into CASSRAGGPLETQYF.

The sample holds a few counts of this clonotype. This chain joins TRBV29-1 and TRBJ2-1; 12 nucleotides match TRBD1. This CDR3 has 14 amino acids. V was pared by 7 bases and J by 6 bases, with 7 bases of the junction left unmatched. CDR1 SQVTM and CDR2 ANQGSEA come from the germline V gene. CDR3 region: CSAAGTGGFNEQFF. CDR3 DNA: TGCAGCGCTGCCGGGACAGGGGGCTTCAATGAGCAGTTCTTC.